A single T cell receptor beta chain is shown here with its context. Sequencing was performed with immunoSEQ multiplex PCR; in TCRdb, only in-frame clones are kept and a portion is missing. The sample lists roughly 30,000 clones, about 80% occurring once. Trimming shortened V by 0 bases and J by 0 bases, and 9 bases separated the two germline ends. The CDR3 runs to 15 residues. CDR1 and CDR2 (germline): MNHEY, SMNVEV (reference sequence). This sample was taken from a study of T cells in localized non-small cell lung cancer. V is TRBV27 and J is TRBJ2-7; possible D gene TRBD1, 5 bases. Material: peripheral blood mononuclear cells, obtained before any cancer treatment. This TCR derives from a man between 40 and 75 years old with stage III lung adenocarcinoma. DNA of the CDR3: TGTGCCAGCAGTTTATCGGGGCCGCGCTCCTACGAGCAGTACTTC. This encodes CASSLSGPRSYEQYF.